The clone carrying this TCR beta chain was picked up a small number of times. No antigen is known for it. This specimen belongs to a study of cytomegalovirus exposure and HLA in healthy donors. Study context: Counted in an early data release were 65 million to 100 million unique TCRs from HLA-typed donors.

The V and J ends lost 4 bases and 1 base, in that order; junction bases with no gene match: 8. Per germline, CDR1 SGHNT and CDR2 YYREEE (reference sequence). This CDR3 spans 16 amino acids. The study ran its PCR with 60 Vbeta and 13 Jbeta primers. The repertoire was sequenced with immunoSEQ multiplex PCR; TCRdb's copy has only in-frame clones and lacks some. In the table there are 140,000 to 150,000 clones, approximately 84% of which are singletons. The study's findings and limits: Usually a TCR sequence was rare, but some public TCRs were found in many donors. Common viral pathogens (according to a later analysis) appeared linked to several of the most significant clusters.

This TCR came from a woman aged 55-69 years in good health and CMV-seropositive. The genes are TRBV5-4 and TRBJ1-1, with 9 bases that match TRBD1. Sequenced material: PBMCs. Here the CDR3 reads CASSPSGTGWNTEAFF. CDR3 nucleotides: TGTGCCAGCAGCCCATCCGGGACAGGGTGGAACACTGAAGCTTTCTTT.